These T cell receptor beta chains were read from a single sample in a study of blood T cells in healthy people across ages. One entry per CDR3 protein, called by TCRdb with MiXCR from the 5' RACE reads. The data contain over 700,000 distinct CDR3 sequences, 53% of them seen just once; the ten biggest clones take up approximately 40%. The source material was blood. Receptor source: a man older than 75 in good health. The CDR3 runs from the conserved cysteine through the conserved F or W. Each record gives: V gene, J gene, clone size, D gene, CDR3 protein, CDR3 DNA. D genes are given only for firm matches. Not every row has a clone size; where given, it reads once, few, many or a size class.

v_call: TRBV28; j_call: TRBJ1-3; clone_size: .; d_call: .; cdr3_aa: CASSPISNSGNTIYF; cdr3_nt: TGTGCCAGCAGCCCCATATCCAACTCTGGAAACACCATATATTTT
v_call: TRBV20-1; j_call: TRBJ2-5; clone_size: .; d_call: TRBD2; cdr3_aa: CSASLAGVVETQYF; cdr3_nt: TGCAGTGCTAGCTTAGCGGGAGTGGTGGAGACCCAGTACTTC
v_call: TRBV28; j_call: TRBJ2-3; clone_size: .; d_call: TRBD1; cdr3_aa: CASSPWDRRGRISTDTQYF; cdr3_nt: TGTGCCAGCAGTCCCTGGGACAGGCGGGGTCGTATAAGCACAGATACGCAGTATTTT
v_call: TRBV12-3/TRBV12-4; j_call: TRBJ2-5; clone_size: few; d_call: .; cdr3_aa: CASSLRGIQETQYF; cdr3_nt: TGTGCCAGCAGTTTAAGGGGAATTCAAGAGACCCAGTACTTC
v_call: TRBV12-3/TRBV12-4; j_call: TRBJ2-7; clone_size: .; d_call: TRBD2; cdr3_aa: CASSLSSGSEGGSYEQYF; cdr3_nt: TGTGCCAGCAGTTTATCGAGCGGGAGTGAAGGGGGCTCCTACGAGCAGTACTTC
v_call: TRBV27; j_call: TRBJ2-7; clone_size: .; d_call: TRBD1; cdr3_aa: CASSLSRIGGVNEQYF; cdr3_nt: TGTGCCAGCAGTTTATCGAGGATAGGGGGCGTTAACGAGCAGTACTTC
v_call: TRBV20-1; j_call: TRBJ2-4; clone_size: few; d_call: .; cdr3_aa: CSASPGDKNIQYF; cdr3_nt: TGCAGTGCTAGCCCGGGAGACAAAAACATTCAGTACTTC
v_call: TRBV29-1; j_call: TRBJ2-7; clone_size: few; d_call: .; cdr3_aa: CSVVGQGRYEQYF; cdr3_nt: TGCAGCGTTGTGGGGCAGGGCCGATACGAGCAGTACTTC
v_call: TRBV7-2; j_call: TRBJ2-7; clone_size: .; d_call: TRBD2; cdr3_aa: CASSFGTIRSYEQYF; cdr3_nt: TGTGCCAGCAGCTTCGGGACTATACGCTCCTACGAGCAGTACTTC
v_call: TRBV11-2; j_call: TRBJ2-7; clone_size: few; d_call: TRBD1; cdr3_aa: CASSPGTVVTYEQYF; cdr3_nt: TGTGCCAGCAGCCCCGGGACAGTCGTAACGTACGAGCAGTACTTC
v_call: TRBV20-1; j_call: TRBJ2-1; clone_size: .; d_call: TRBD2; cdr3_aa: CSGTMPGTTWNEQFF; cdr3_nt: TGCAGTGGGACGATGCCCGGGACTACGTGGAATGAGCAGTTCTTC
v_call: TRBV27; j_call: TRBJ2-3; clone_size: .; d_call: .; cdr3_aa: CASSSRGGTDTQYF; cdr3_nt: TGTGCCAGCAGTTCTCGGGGAGGCACAGATACGCAGTATTTT
v_call: TRBV20-1; j_call: TRBJ1-2; clone_size: .; d_call: .; cdr3_aa: CSARSSGIDHGYTF; cdr3_nt: TGCAGTGCTAGATCGTCAGGGATAGACCATGGCTACACCTTC
v_call: TRBV12-3/TRBV12-4; j_call: TRBJ1-2; clone_size: .; d_call: .; cdr3_aa: CASSGRGGRTYGYTF; cdr3_nt: TGTGCCAGCAGTGGCCGGGGAGGCCGGACGTATGGCTACACCTTC
v_call: TRBV29-1; j_call: TRBJ2-1; clone_size: .; d_call: .; cdr3_aa: CSVGGPLLNEQFF; cdr3_nt: TGCAGCGTTGGGGGACCCCTGCTCAATGAGCAGTTCTTC
v_call: TRBV7-9; j_call: TRBJ2-1; clone_size: .; d_call: TRBD2; cdr3_aa: CASSSILAGVPNEQFF; cdr3_nt: TGTGCCAGCAGCTCAATACTAGCGGGAGTCCCCAATGAGCAGTTCTTC
v_call: TRBV6-5; j_call: TRBJ1-2; clone_size: once; d_call: .; cdr3_aa: CTSSDSRIVGYTF; cdr3_nt: TGTACCAGCAGTGACTCGAGGATCGTTGGCTACACCTTC
v_call: TRBV29-1; j_call: TRBJ2-1; clone_size: few; d_call: TRBD1; cdr3_aa: CSVSGTGSRSSYNEQFF; cdr3_nt: TGCAGCGTGTCCGGGACAGGGTCCCGAAGCTCCTACAATGAGCAGTTCTTC
v_call: TRBV6-2/TRBV6-3; j_call: TRBJ2-1; clone_size: .; d_call: .; cdr3_aa: CASSYAKFRDAHANEQFF; cdr3_nt: TGTGCCAGCAGTTACGCCAAGTTCCGGGACGCACACGCCAATGAGCAGTTCTTC